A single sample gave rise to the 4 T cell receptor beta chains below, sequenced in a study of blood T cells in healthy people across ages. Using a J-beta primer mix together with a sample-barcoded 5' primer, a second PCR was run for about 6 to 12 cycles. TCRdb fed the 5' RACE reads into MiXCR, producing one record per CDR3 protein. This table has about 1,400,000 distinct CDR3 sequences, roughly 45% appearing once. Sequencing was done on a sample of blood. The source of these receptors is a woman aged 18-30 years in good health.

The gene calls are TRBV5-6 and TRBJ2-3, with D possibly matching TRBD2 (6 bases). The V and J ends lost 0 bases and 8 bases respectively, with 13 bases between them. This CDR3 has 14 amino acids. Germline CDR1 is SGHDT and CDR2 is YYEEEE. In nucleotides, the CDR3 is TGTGCCAGCAGCTTGGAAAGCTTGGGGGGTACGCAGTATTTT. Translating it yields CASSLESLGGTQYF.

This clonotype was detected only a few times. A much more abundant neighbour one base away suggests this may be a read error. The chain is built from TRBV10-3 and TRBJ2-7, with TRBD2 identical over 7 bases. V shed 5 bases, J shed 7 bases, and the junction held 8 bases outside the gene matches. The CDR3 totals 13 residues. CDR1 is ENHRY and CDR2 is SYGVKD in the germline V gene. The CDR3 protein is CAISTGTNNEQYF. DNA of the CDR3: TGTGCCATCAGTACCGGGACTAACAATGAGCAGTACTTC.

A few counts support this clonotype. CDR3 nucleotide sequence: TGCGCCAGCAGCTTCCTGGGACAAAACACTGAAGCTTTCTTT. The encoded protein is CASSFLGQNTEAFF. J is TRBJ1-1 and V is TRBV5-1, with D maybe TRBD1 (6 bases). CDR3 length: 14 residues. The germline CDR1 and CDR2 sequences are SGHRS and YFSETQ. The germline V and J ends were trimmed by 2 bases and 2 bases, with 10 bases remaining between them.

The CDR3, as DNA: TGTGCCTGGAGGGCTAGCGCCATCTACAATGAGCAGTTCTTC. Protein: CAWRASAIYNEQFF. The chain has TRBV30 and TRBJ2-1; possible D gene TRBD2, 6 bases. Per the germline V gene, CDR1 is GTSNPN and CDR2 is SVGIG (reference sequence). V gave up 3 bases and J gave up 3 bases, with 12 bases separating them. The CDR3 extends over 14 amino acids. The entire variable domain, with the rest obtained from reference TRBV30 and TRBJ2-1, is as follows: SQTIHQWPATLVQPVGSPLSLECTVEGTSNPNLYWYRQAAGRGLQLLFYSVGIGQISSEVPQNLSASRPQDRQFILSSKKLLLSDSGFYLCAWRASAIYNEQFFGPGTRLTVL.